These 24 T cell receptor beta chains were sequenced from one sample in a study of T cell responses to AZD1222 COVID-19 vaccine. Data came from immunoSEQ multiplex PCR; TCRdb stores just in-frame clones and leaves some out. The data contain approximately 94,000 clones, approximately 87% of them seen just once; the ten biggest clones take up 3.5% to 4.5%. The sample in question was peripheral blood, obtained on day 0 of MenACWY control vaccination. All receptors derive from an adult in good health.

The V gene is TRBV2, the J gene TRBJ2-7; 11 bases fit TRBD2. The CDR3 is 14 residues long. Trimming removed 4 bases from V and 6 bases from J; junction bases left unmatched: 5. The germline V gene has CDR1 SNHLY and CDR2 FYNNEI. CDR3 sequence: CASSGPGLAAEQYF. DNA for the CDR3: TGTGCCAGCAGTGGACCGGGACTAGCGGCCGAGCAGTACTTC.

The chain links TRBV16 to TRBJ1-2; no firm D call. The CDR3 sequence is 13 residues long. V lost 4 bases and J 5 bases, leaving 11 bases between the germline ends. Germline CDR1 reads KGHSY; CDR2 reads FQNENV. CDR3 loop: CASSLRTVYGYTF. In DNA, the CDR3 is TGTGCCAGCAGCCTCAGGACGGTTTATGGCTACACCTTC.

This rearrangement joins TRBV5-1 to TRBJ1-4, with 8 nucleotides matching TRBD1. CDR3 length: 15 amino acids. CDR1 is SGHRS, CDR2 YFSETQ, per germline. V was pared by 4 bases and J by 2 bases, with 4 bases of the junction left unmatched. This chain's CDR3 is CASSPTGVTNEKLFF. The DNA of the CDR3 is TGCGCCAGCAGCCCGACAGGGGTCACTAATGAAAAACTGTTTTTT.

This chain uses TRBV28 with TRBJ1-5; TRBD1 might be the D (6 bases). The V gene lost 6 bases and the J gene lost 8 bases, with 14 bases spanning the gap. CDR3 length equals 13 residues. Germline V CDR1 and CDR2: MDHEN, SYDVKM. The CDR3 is CASSPGRDKPQHF. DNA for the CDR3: TGTGCCAGCAGCCCCGGGAGGGACAAGCCCCAGCATTTT.

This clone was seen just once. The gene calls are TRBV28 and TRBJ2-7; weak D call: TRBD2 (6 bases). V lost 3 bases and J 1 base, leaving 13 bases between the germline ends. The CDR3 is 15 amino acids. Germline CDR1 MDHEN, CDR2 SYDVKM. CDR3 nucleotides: TGTGCCAGCAGTTTTCAGGGAGGAGGGTCCTACGAGCAGTACTTC. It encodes CASSFQGGGSYEQYF.

The CDR3 sequence is CASSLGDSRDNSPLHF. DNA of the CDR3: TGTGCCAGCAGCTTGGGAGATTCCAGGGACAATTCACCCCTCCACTTT. V gene TRBV5-5 combines with J gene TRBJ1-6; D is possibly TRBD1 (5 bases). V was shortened by 0 bases and J by 7 bases, with 14 bases between the two germline ends. The CDR3 totals 16 residues. CDR1 and CDR2 (germline): SGHKS, YYEKEE (reference sequence).

Here the CDR3 reads CASSKAGGYNEQFF. As DNA, the CDR3 is TGTGCCAGCAGTAAAGCGGGCGGATACAATGAGCAGTTCTTC. The V and J genes are TRBV7-2 and TRBJ2-1, with D perhaps matching TRBD2 (6 bases). In germline, CDR1 is SGHTA, CDR2 FQGNSA. Trimming removed 6 bases at V and 4 bases at J, with 13 bases between. The CDR3 contains 14 residues.

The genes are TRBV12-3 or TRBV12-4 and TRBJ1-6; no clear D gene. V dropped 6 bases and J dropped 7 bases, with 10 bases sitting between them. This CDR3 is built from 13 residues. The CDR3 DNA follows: TGTGCCAGCAGGAGGAAGCAGAATTCACCCCTCCACTTT. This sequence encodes CASRRKQNSPLHF.

The CDR3 spells CASSWTGGFAGGDTQYF. The CDR3 nucleotides are TGTGCCAGCAGCTGGACGGGGGGGTTCGCAGGCGGGGATACGCAGTATTTT. The chain couples TRBV7-6 to TRBJ2-3; 8 positions match TRBD2. The CDR3 covers 17 residues. Germline CDR1 is SGHVS and CDR2 is FNYEAQ. Losses at the gene ends were 4 bases for V and 6 bases for J; bases not matched to a gene: 15.

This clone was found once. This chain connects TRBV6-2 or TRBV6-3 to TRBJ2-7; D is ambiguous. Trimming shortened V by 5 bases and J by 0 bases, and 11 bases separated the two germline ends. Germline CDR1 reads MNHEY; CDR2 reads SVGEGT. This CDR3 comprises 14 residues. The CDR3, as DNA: TGTGCCAGCAGTCAGCCCGGGCTCTCCTACGAGCAGTACTTC. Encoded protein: CASSQPGLSYEQYF.

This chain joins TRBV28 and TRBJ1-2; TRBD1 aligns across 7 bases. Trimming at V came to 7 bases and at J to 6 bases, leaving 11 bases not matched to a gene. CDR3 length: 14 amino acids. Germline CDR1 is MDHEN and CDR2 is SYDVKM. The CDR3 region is CASTDGTAKDGYTF. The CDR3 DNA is TGTGCCAGCACCGACGGGACAGCAAAGGATGGCTACACCTTC.

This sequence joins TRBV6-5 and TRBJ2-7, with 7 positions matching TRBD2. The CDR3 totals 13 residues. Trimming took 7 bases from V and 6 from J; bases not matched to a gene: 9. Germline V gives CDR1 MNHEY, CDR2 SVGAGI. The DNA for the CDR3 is TGTGCCAGCACCCTGGGGAGGGATCGCGAGCAGTACTTC. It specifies CASTLGRDREQYF.

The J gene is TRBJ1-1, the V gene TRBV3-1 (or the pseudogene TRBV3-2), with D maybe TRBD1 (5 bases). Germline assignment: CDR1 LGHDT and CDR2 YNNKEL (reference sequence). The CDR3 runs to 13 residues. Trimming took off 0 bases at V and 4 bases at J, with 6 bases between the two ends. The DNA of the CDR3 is TGTGCCAGCAGCCAAGATGGGGGCACTGAAGCTTTCTTT. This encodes CASSQDGGTEAFF.

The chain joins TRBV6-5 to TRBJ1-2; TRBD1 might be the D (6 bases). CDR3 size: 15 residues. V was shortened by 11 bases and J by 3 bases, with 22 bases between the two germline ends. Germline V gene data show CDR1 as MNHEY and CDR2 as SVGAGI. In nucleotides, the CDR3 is TGTGCCTCCCGACGGGGGGGGCAGAGGTACTATGGCTACACCTTC. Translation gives CASRRGGQRYYGYTF.

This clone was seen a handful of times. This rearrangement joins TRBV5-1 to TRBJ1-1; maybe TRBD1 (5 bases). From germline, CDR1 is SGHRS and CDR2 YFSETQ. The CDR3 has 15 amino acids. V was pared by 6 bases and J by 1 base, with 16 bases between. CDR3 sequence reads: CASTLGRGGNTEAFF. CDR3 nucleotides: TGCGCCAGCACCCTTGGAAGGGGCGGGAACACTGAAGCTTTCTTT.

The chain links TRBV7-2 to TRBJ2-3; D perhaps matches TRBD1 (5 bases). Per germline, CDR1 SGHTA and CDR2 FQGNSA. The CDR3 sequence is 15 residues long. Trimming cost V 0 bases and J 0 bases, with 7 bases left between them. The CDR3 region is CASSLARVSTDTQYF. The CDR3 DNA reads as TGTGCCAGCAGCTTAGCCAGGGTGAGCACAGATACGCAGTATTTT.

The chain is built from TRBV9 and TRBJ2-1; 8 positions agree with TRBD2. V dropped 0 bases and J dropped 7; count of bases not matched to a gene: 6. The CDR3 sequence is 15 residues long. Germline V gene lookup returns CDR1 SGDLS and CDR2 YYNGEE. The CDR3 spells CASSVGGRIENEQFF. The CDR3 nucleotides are TGTGCCAGCAGCGTAGGCGGGAGGATTGAGAATGAGCAGTTCTTC.

This CDR3 reads CAISDLDRGKDTQYF. As DNA, the CDR3 is TGTGCCATCAGTGACCTGGACAGGGGGAAAGATACGCAGTATTTT. J is TRBJ2-3 and V is TRBV10-3, with 10 bases identical to TRBD1. J was trimmed by 5 bases and V by 3 bases; bases with no gene match: 5. In germline, CDR1 is ENHRY, CDR2 SYGVKD. CDR3 length equals 15 residues.

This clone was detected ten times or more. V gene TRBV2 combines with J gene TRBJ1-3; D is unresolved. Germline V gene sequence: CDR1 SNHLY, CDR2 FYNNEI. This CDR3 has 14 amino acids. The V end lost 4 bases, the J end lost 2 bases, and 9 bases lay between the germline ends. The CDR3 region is CASSARVTGNTIYF. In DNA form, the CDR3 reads TGTGCCAGCAGTGCTCGTGTCACTGGAAACACCATATATTTT.

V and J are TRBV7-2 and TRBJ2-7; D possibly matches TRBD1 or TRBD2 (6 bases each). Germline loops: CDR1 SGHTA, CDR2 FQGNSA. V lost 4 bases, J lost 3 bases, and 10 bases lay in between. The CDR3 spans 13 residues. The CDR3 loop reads CASSWGASYEQYF. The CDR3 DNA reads TGTGCCAGCAGCTGGGGGGCTAGCTACGAGCAGTACTTC.

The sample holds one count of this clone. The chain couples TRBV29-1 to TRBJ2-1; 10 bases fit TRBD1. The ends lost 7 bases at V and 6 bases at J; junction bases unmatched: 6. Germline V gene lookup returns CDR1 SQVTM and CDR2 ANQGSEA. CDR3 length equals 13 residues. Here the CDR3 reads CSGDRGHGNEQFF. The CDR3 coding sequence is TGCAGCGGCGACAGGGGGCACGGCAATGAGCAGTTCTTC.

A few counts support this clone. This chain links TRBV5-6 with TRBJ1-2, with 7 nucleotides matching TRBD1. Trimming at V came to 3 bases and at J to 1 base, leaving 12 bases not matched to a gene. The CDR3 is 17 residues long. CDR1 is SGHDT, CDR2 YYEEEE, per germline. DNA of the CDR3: TGTGCCAGCAGCTCCCCAATCCCGGGACAGATTAACTATGGCTACACCTTC. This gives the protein CASSSPIPGQINYGYTF.

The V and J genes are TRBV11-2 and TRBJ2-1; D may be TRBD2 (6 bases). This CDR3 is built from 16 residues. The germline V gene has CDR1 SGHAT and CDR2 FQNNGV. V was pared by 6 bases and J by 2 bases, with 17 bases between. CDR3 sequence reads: CASRTLSGSTYNEQFF. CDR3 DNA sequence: TGTGCCAGCAGAACCCTGAGCGGGTCGACCTACAATGAGCAGTTCTTC. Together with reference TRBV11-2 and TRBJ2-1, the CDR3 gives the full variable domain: EAGVAQSPRYKIIEKRQSVAFWCNPISGHATLYWYQQILGQGPKLLIQFQNNGVVDDSQLPKDRFSAERLKGVDSTLKIQPAKLEDSAVYLCASRTLSGSTYNEQFFGPGTRLTVL.

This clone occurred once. CDR3 bases: TGTGCCAGCAGTTTAGTTTCCCGTGAAAAACTGTTTTTT. Amino acid sequence: CASSLVSREKLFF. This chain joins TRBV28 and TRBJ1-4; D remains ambiguous. V shed 2 bases and J shed 7 bases, with 8 bases lying between them. From germline, CDR1 is MDHEN and CDR2 SYDVKM. CDR3 size: 13 residues. Full variable domain (missing parts from reference TRBV28 and TRBJ1-4): DVKVTQSSRYLVKRTGEKVFLECVQDMDHENMFWYRQDPGLGLRLIYFSYDVKMKEKGDIPEGYSVSREKKERFSLILESASTNQTSMYLCASSLVSREKLFFGSGTQLSVL.